The clone carrying this TCR beta chain was recorded many times. The antigen remains unidentified. Amplification by 5'RACE using constant-segment primers produced TCR alpha and TCR beta cDNA libraries that carried sample barcodes and UMIs. MiXCR, applied by TCRdb to the 5' RACE reads, yields one record per CDR3 protein. There are roughly 350,000 distinct CDR3 sequences in the sample; 21% occur only once, and about an eighth lies in the top ten. The record originates from a study of T-cell memory formation after mild COVID-19. Study-wide points: CM and EM subsets held most contracting CD4+ clones; EMRA held CD8+ ones.

The CDR3 runs 14 residues. From germline, CDR1 is SGHKS and CDR2 YYEKEE (reference sequence). V lost 3 bases, J lost 5 bases, and 11 bases lay in between. The J gene is TRBJ2-2, the V gene TRBV5-5; possibly TRBD2 for D (5 bases). Sequencing was done on a sample of PBMCs or a T cell subset sorted from them (not recorded which). This clonotype originated in an adult woman who had mild COVID-19 (a few samples of this study predate the infection). Cell type and time point are not known. The CDR3 sequence is CASSSAAGTGELFF. The CDR3 nucleotides are TGTGCCAGCAGCTCCGCTGCGGGTACCGGGGAGCTGTTTTTT.